The entry that follows covers one TCR beta chain sequence. These data originate in a study of blood T cell repertoires in COVID-19. Background on the study: The cDNA or gDNA used as material had been derived from T cells, B-cell-depleted T cells, or PBMCs.

In the original workflow: Amplifying reference gene primers gave estimates of nucleated cell counts. TCRdb's table, derived via immunoSEQ multiplex PCR, lists solely in-frame clones and lacks some. V, J and clone size derive from that table, while D and trimming were established from the DNA sequence. The repertoire holds 150,000 to 200,000 clones, 82% seen once, with approximately 8% in the top ten. V lost 1 base to trimming and J lost 4 bases, with 16 bases between them. This CDR3 comprises 16 residues. The germline CDR1 and CDR2 sequences are SQVTM and ANQGSEA. Followed over time, Seattle patients had been enrolled while infection was active.

The source is an older woman with COVID-19, enrolled during active disease. The sample was peripheral blood. The chain recombines TRBV29-1 with TRBJ2-2, with D perhaps TRBD1 (6 bases). Written as DNA, the CDR3 is TGCAGCGTTGAAGCTCCGGGACAAAGAGGCACCGGGGAGCTGTTTTTT. It is translated as CSVEAPGQRGTGELFF.